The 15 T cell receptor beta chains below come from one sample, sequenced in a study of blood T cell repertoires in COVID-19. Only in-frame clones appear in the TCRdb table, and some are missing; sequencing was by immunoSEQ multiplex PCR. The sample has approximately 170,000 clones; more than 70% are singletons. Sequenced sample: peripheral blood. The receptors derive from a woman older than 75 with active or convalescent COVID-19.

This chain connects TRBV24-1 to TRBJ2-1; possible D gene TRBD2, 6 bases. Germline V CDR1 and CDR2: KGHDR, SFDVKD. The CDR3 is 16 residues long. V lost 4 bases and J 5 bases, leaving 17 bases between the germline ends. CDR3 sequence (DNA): TGTGCCACCAGTGACGCAAGGGGAGGTAGCCACAATGAGCAGTTCTTC. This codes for CATSDARGGSHNEQFF.

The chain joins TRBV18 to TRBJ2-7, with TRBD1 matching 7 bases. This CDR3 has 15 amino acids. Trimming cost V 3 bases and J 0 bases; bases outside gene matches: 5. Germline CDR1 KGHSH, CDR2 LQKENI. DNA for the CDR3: TGTGCCAGCTCACCGGGTCGGGACAGCTCCTACGAGCAGTACTTC. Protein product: CASSPGRDSSYEQYF.

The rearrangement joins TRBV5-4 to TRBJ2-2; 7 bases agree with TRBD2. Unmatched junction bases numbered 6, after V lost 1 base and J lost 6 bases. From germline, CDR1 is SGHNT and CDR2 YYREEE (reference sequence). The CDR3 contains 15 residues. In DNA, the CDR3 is TGTGCCAGCAGCTTGAGGAGGGAGGGAGCCGGGGAGCTGTTTTTT. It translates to CASSLRREGAGELFF.

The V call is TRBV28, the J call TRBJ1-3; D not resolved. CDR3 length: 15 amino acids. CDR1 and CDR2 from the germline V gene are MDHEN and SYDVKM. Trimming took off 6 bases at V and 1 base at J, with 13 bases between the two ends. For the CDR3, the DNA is TGTGCCAGCAGGCCCACCCGGAGTTCTGGAAACACCATATATTTT. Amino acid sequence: CASRPTRSSGNTIYF.

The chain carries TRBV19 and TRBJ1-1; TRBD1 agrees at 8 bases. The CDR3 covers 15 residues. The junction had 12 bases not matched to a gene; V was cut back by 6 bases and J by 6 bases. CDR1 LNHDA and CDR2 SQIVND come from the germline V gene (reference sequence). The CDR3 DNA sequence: TGTGCCAGTAGGGGCCCCTGGACAGGGACGGCTGAAGCTTTCTTT. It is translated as CASRGPWTGTAEAFF.

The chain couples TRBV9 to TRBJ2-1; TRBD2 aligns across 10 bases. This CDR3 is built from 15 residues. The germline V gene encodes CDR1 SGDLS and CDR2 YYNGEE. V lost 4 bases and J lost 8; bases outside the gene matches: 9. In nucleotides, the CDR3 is TGTGCCAGCAGCTTTCTAGCGGGAGCGGTCGATGAGCAGTTCTTC. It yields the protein CASSFLAGAVDEQFF. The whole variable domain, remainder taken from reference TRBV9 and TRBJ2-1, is DSGVTQTPKHLITATGQRVTLRCSPRSGDLSVYWYQQSLDQGLQFLIQYYNGEERAKGNILERFSAQQFPDLHSELNLSSLELGDSALYFCASSFLAGAVDEQFFGPGTRLTVL.

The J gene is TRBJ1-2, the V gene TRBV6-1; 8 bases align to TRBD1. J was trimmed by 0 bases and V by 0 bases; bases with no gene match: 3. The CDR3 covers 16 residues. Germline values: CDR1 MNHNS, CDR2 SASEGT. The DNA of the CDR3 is TGTGCCAGCAGTGAAGCGGGGACAGGCTCTAACTATGGCTACACCTTC. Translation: CASSEAGTGSNYGYTF.

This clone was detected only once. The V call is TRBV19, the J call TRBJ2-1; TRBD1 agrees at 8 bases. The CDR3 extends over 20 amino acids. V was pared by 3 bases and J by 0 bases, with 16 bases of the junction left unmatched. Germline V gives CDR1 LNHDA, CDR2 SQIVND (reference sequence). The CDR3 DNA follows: TGTGCCAGTAGTATGAGGACAGGGCTGGCTACCCTCCGCTCCTACAATGAGCAGTTCTTC. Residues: CASSMRTGLATLRSYNEQFF. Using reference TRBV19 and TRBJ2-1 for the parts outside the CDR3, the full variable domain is DGGITQSPKYLFRKEGQNVTLSCEQNLNHDAMYWYRQDPGQGLRLIYYSQIVNDFQKGDIAEGYSVSREKKESFPLTVTSAQKNPTAFYLCASSMRTGLATLRSYNEQFFGPGTRLTVL.

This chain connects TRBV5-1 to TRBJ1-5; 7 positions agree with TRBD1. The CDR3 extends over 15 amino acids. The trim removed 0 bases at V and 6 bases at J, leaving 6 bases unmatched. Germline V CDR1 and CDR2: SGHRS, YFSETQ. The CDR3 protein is CASSLEGGGRQPQHF. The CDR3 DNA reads TGCGCCAGCAGCTTGGAAGGGGGCGGCCGTCAGCCCCAGCATTTT.

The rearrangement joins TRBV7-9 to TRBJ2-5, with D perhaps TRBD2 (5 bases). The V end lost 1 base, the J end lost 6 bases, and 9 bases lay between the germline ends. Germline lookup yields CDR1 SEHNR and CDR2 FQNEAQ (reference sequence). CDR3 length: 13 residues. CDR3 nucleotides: TGTGCCAGCAGCTTAGGAACGGGGAAGACCCAGTACTTC. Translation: CASSLGTGKTQYF. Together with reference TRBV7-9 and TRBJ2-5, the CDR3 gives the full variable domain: DTGVSQNPRHKITKRGQNVTFRCDPISEHNRLYWYRQTLGQGPEFLTYFQNEAQLEKSRLLSDRFSAERPKGSFSTLEIQRTEQGDSAMYLCASSLGTGKTQYFGPGTRLLVL.

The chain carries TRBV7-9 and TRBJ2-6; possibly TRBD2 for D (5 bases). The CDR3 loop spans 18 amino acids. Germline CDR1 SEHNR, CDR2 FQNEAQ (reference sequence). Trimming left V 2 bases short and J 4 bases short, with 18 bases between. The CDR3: CASSLRSGLGAGANVLTF. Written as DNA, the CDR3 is TGTGCCAGCAGCTTACGGTCCGGACTGGGTGCCGGGGCCAACGTCCTGACTTTC.

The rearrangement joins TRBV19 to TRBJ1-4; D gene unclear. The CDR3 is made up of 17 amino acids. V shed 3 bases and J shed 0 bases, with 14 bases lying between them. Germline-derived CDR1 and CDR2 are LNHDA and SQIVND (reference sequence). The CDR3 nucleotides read TGTGCCAGTAGTATCGGCAGGTCTCCAGCAACTAATGAAAAACTGTTTTTT. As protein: CASSIGRSPATNEKLFF.

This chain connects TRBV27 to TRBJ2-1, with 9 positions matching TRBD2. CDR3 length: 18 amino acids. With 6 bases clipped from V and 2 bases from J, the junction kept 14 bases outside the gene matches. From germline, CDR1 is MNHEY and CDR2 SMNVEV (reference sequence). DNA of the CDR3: TGTGCCAGCAGCCGTGCCAGTACTAGCGGGTCGACCTACAATGAGCAGTTCTTC. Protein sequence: CASSRASTSGSTYNEQFF.

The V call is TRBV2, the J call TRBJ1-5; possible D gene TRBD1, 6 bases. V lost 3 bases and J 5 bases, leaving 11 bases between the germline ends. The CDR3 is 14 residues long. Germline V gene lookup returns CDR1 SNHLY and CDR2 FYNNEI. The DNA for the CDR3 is TGTGCCAGCAGTGAGAGGCAGGGGCATCAGCCCCAGCATTTT. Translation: CASSERQGHQPQHF.

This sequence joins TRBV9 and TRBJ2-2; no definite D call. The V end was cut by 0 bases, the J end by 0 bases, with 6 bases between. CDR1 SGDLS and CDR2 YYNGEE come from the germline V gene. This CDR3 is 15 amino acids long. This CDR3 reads CASSVVGANTGELFF. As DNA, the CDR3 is TGTGCCAGCAGCGTAGTCGGAGCGAACACCGGGGAGCTGTTTTTT.